The rows below give T cell receptor beta chains drawn from one sample of a study of blood T cell repertoires in COVID-19. Sequencing used immunoSEQ multiplex PCR; TCRdb keeps in-frame clones, though not all of them. Of about 220,000 clones in the sample, around 89% were seen once. Sequences were obtained from PBMCs or T cells enriched from blood (not recorded which). The receptors originated from a woman between 18 and 29 years old in a cohort exposed to, infected with or recovered from COVID-19 (not recorded which). The CDR3 runs from the conserved cysteine through the conserved F or W. The order of the fields is V gene, J gene, D gene, clone size, CDR3 DNA, CDR3 protein. The D gene is left open where the match is weak. Part of the rows lack a size; the others show once, few, many or a class for expanded clones.

>TRBV5-5|TRBJ2-7|TRBD1|once
TGTGCCAGCAGCGCCCGACAGGGAATCTACGAGCAGTACTTC
CASSARQGIYEQYF
>TRBV7-2|TRBJ1-5|.|.
TGTGCCAGCAGCTTAGGCAGGGGCGGCAATCAGCCCCAGCATTTT
CASSLGRGGNQPQHF
>TRBV7-5|TRBJ1-3|.|once
TGTGTCAGAAGCTTAGCAATGGGACAGGCGTATTTT
CVRSLAMGQAYF
>TRBV18|TRBJ1-6|.|.
TGTGCCAGCTCGCCGACAGAGGATAATTCACCCCTCCACTTT
CASSPTEDNSPLHF
>TRBV11-2|TRBJ1-1|.|.
TGTGCCAGCAGCTTAGAACAGGGTCCTAATGAAGCTTTCTTT
CASSLEQGPNEAFF
>TRBV4-1|TRBJ2-4|TRBD2|.
TGCGCCAGCAGCCAACCTCGGACTAGCGTTACCAAAAACATTCAGTACTTC
CASSQPRTSVTKNIQYF
>TRBV6-5|TRBJ1-5|.|.
TGTGCCAGCAGCCACAGGGTCGGCAATCAGCCCCAGCATTTT
CASSHRVGNQPQHF
>TRBV7-2|TRBJ2-1|.|.
TGTGCCAGCGGAGGGGCGGATGAGAATGAGCAGTTCTTC
CASGGADENEQFF
>TRBV2|TRBJ1-1|.|.
TGTGCCAGCAGTCCAAGACAAGGGGGTAGGGCTGAAGCTTTCTTT
CASSPRQGGRAEAFF
>TRBV10-3|TRBJ2-3|.|.
TGTGCCATCAGTTCCCCTAGCACAGATACGCAGTATTTT
CAISSPSTDTQYF
>TRBV19|TRBJ2-6|.|.
TGTGCCAGTGCACTTTCTGGGGCCAACGTCCTGACTTTC
CASALSGANVLTF
>TRBV4-2|TRBJ1-2|TRBD1|.
TGTGCCAGCAGCCAAGATGTTGGCTTACGGACAGGGGGTCGCTACACCTTC
CASSQDVGLRTGGRYTF
>TRBV4-1|TRBJ1-4|TRBD1|.
TGCGCCAGCAGCCAACCCCAGGGGGCGTACGAAAAACTGTTTTTT
CASSQPQGAYEKLFF
>TRBV4-2|TRBJ1-3|TRBD1|.
TGTGCCAGCAGCCAAAAAATCGGGGTGACAGGGACTGGAAACACCATATATTTT
CASSQKIGVTGTGNTIYF
>TRBV18|TRBJ2-7|.|.
TGTGCCAGCTCACCAGCGGGGGACACCTACGAGCAGTACTTC
CASSPAGDTYEQYF
>TRBV5-1|TRBJ1-1|.|.
TGCGCCAGCAGCTGGGAGGGGACTGGGGCTTTCTTT
CASSWEGTGAFF
>TRBV30|TRBJ1-1|.|.
TGTGCCTGGAGGACCGAGATCCTCCTTCGGAGGAACACTGAAGCTTTCTTT
CAWRTEILLRRNTEAFF
>TRBV11-2|TRBJ1-1|.|once
TGTGCCAGCAGCTTAAACGGACAGCGGAACACTGAAGCTTTCTTT
CASSLNGQRNTEAFF
>TRBV7-9|TRBJ2-1|TRBD2|once
TGTGCCAGCAGCCCCGGGCCGAGCGGGGATTACTACAATGAGCAGTTCTTC
CASSPGPSGDYYNEQFF
>TRBV7-2|TRBJ1-2|.|.
TGTGCCAGCAGCTCCCCGGCGGTCGAAGCGAGGGATGGCTACACCTTC
CASSSPAVEARDGYTF